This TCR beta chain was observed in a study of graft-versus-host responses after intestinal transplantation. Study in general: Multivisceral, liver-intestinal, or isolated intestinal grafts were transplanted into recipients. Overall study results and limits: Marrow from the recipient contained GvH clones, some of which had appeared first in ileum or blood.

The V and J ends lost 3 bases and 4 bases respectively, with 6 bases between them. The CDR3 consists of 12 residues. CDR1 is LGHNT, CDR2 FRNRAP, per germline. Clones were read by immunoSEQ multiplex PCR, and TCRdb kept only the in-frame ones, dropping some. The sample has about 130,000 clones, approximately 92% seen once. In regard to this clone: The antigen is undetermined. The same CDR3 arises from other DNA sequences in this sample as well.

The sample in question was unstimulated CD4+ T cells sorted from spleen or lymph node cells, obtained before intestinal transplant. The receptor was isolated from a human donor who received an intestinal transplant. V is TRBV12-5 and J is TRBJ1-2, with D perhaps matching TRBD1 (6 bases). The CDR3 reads CASGLGGYGYTF. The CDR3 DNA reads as TGTGCTAGTGGTTTAGGGGGCTATGGCTACACCTTC.